A single sample gave rise to the 13 T cell receptor beta chains below, sequenced in a study of radiation and T cells in renal cell carcinoma. The repertoire was sequenced with immunoSEQ multiplex PCR; TCRdb's copy has only in-frame clones and lacks some. The repertoire holds 150,000 to 180,000 clones, 87% seen once, with approximately 13% in the top ten. The sample's time point: blood 2 weeks post-SBRT. Treatment noted: 15 Gy SBRT to primary tumor, nephrectomy 4 weeks later. This specimen was blood, taken from a patient whose treatment included radiotherapy and nephrectomy. These receptors all come from a woman in her forties or fifties with renal cell carcinoma.

The chain recombines TRBV4-1 with TRBJ2-7, with 13 bases that match TRBD2. The CDR3 is 16 amino acids. Trimming cost V 2 bases and J 1 base; bases outside gene matches: 2. CDR1 and CDR2 from the germline V gene are MGHRA and YSYEKL. CDR3 nucleotides: TGCGCCAGCAGCCAACGGACTAGCGGGGGATCCTACGAGCAGTACTTC. Amino acids: CASSQRTSGGSYEQYF.

The chain carries TRBV5-1 and TRBJ1-4; no clear D gene. The CDR3 length is 22 residues. Trimming removed 1 base at V and 0 bases at J, with 28 bases between. Germline lookup yields CDR1 SGHRS and CDR2 YFSETQ. In DNA, the CDR3 is TGCGCCAGCAGCTTGCGGTCTCCTTCGTCGGTGTTCCAGAGAACAACTAATGAAAAACTGTTTTTT. Amino acids: CASSLRSPSSVFQRTTNEKLFF.

The chain combines TRBV7-9 with TRBJ1-5; 10 positions agree with TRBD1. CDR3 length: 15 amino acids. From germline, CDR1 is SEHNR and CDR2 FQNEAQ (reference sequence). V shed 3 bases, J shed 7 bases, and the junction held 6 bases outside the gene matches. The CDR3: CASSFGTGDGQPQHF. DNA of the CDR3: TGTGCCAGCAGCTTTGGGACAGGGGATGGCCAGCCCCAGCATTTT.

This clone was picked up one time. The chain couples TRBV6-1 to TRBJ1-5; D gene unclear. The CDR3 is 14 amino acids. The germline gives CDR1 MNHNS, CDR2 SASEGT. Trimming pared 7 bases from V and 2 bases from J, leaving 12 bases between. The CDR3 coding sequence is TGTGCCAGCACCACCCGGAGAGGCAATCAGCCCCAGCATTTT. This gives the protein CASTTRRGNQPQHF.

The V call is TRBV14, the J call TRBJ1-1, with D perhaps matching TRBD1 (5 bases). Germline V gene lookup returns CDR1 SGHDN and CDR2 FVKESK. V lost 6 bases, J lost 1 base, and 9 bases lay in between. There are 13 residues in the CDR3. The chain's CDR3 is CASRLQANTEAFF. CDR3 bases: TGTGCCAGCAGGTTACAGGCGAACACTGAAGCTTTCTTT.

The chain uses TRBV9 and TRBJ2-7; 7 bases are a match to TRBD2. V trimming: 0 bases; J trimming: 7 bases; junction bases outside the gene matches: 4. This CDR3 is built from 13 residues. Germline V gene lookup returns CDR1 SGDLS and CDR2 YYNGEE. The CDR3 nucleotides are TGTGCCAGCAGCGTAGCGGGGGGTCGGGAGCAGTACTTC. Translating it yields CASSVAGGREQYF.

J is TRBJ2-1 and V is TRBV9, with unresolved D. CDR1 is SGDLS and CDR2 is YYNGEE in the germline V gene. Trimming took off 0 bases at V and 12 bases at J, with 10 bases between the two ends. This CDR3 has 12 residues. The CDR3 region is CASSVEDRRQFF. The CDR3 nucleotides are TGTGCCAGCAGCGTAGAGGATAGGAGGCAGTTCTTC.

The genes are TRBV6-1 and TRBJ2-7, with D perhaps matching TRBD2 (7 bases). The V and J ends lost 7 bases and 6 bases respectively, with 19 bases between them. Looked up from germline, CDR1 is MNHNS and CDR2 is SASEGT. The CDR3 is 14 residues long. The CDR3 here is CASNLGGAKGEQYF. CDR3 DNA: TGTGCCAGCAATCTAGGGGGGGCGAAGGGCGAGCAGTACTTC.

This clone was observed once. The chain links TRBV9 to TRBJ2-1, with 7 positions matching TRBD1. The V gene's germline CDR1 is SGDLS and CDR2 YYNGEE. The CDR3 sequence is 14 residues long. The J segment lost 8 bases and the V segment lost 0 bases, leaving 5 bases of the junction unmatched. CDR3 protein: CASSVGTQGDEQFF. The CDR3 DNA reads TGTGCCAGCAGCGTAGGAACCCAGGGGGATGAGCAGTTCTTC. Combining the CDR3 with reference TRBV9 and TRBJ2-1 gives the whole variable domain DSGVTQTPKHLITATGQRVTLRCSPRSGDLSVYWYQQSLDQGLQFLIQYYNGEERAKGNILERFSAQQFPDLHSELNLSSLELGDSALYFCASSVGTQGDEQFFGPGTRLTVL.

The chain couples TRBV21-1 to TRBJ1-2. TRBV21-1 is a recognized pseudogene. The CDR3 totals 16 residues. The CDR3 sequence is CASSKRLSGAGYGYTF. The CDR3 DNA reads TGTGCCAGCAGCAAGAGGTTGAGTGGGGCGGGCTATGGCTACACCTTC.

This clone was detected only once. V is TRBV7-9 and J is TRBJ1-1; D remains ambiguous. The CDR3 spans 15 residues. Between the trimmed V and J ends, which lost 0 bases and 2 bases, there was a span of 10 bases. CDR1 and CDR2 from the germline V gene are SEHNR and FQNEAQ (reference sequence). The CDR3 here is CASSLAWAANTEAFF. DNA for the CDR3: TGTGCCAGCAGCTTAGCTTGGGCAGCTAACACTGAAGCTTTCTTT.

This clone was seen only once. V usage is TRBV14 and J usage is TRBJ2-7; maybe TRBD1 (6 bases). Between the trimmed V and J ends, which lost 1 base and 4 bases, there was a span of 11 bases. Germline V lookup: CDR1 SGHDN, CDR2 FVKESK. This CDR3 is built from 14 residues. The CDR3 loop reads CASSQVDRRYEQYF. Written as DNA, the CDR3 is TGTGCCAGCAGCCAAGTTGACAGGAGATACGAGCAGTACTTC.

This clone was seen once. The genes are TRBV19 and TRBJ2-7; D is unresolved. V lost 7 bases and J lost 6, with 19 bases in between. CDR1 is LNHDA and CDR2 is SQIVND in the germline V gene (reference sequence). CDR3 size: 14 residues. The CDR3 spells CASTPSPPLGEQYF. Written as DNA, the CDR3 is TGTGCCAGTACCCCCTCCCCCCCTCTAGGCGAGCAGTACTTC.